The clone carrying this TCR beta chain was recorded once. Its antigen is unknown. Measured with immunoSEQ multiplex PCR; TCRdb has only the in-frame clones, and not every one. The sample lists roughly 50,000 clones, roughly 80% seen once, with 3.1% in the top ten. This specimen belongs to a study of a mutant IDH1 vaccine in newly diagnosed glioma. From germline, CDR1 is MNHEY and CDR2 SVGAGI. This CDR3 region has 15 residues. V was shortened by 2 bases and J by 3 bases, with 10 bases between the two germline ends. Described time point: week 5, during vaccination. With topical imiquimod, each dose of the vaccine consisted of 300 ug of mutant IDH1 20-mer peptide.

Sequenced material: PBMCs, taken from a glioma patient whose treatment included an IDH1 peptide vaccine. The TCR was taken from a woman under 30 with glioma. Some clones in this sample may be carry-over from other donors' samples. The chain uses TRBV6-5 and TRBJ1-4; D remains unclear. This CDR3 reads CASSYVGSPNEKLFF. DNA of the CDR3: TGTGCCAGCAGTTACGTCGGAAGTCCTAATGAAAAACTGTTTTTT.